These 21 T cell receptor beta chains originate from one sample sequenced in a study of blood T cell repertoires in COVID-19. Here immunoSEQ multiplex PCR was the method, and the copy in TCRdb shows in-frame clones only, minus some. Among 90,000 to 130,000 clones listed, 76% were seen once. The sequencing sample was made of peripheral blood. These receptors all come from a woman older than 75 with acute or convalescent COVID-19.

V and J are TRBV28 and TRBJ2-3; a possible D gene is TRBD1 (7 bases). The CDR3 runs to 14 residues. Germline V gene sequence: CDR1 MDHEN, CDR2 SYDVKM. V lost 5 bases, J lost 8 bases, and 17 bases lay in between. The CDR3 region is CASSQTPGGGTQYF. The CDR3 DNA reads as TGTGCCAGCAGTCAAACACCAGGGGGAGGTACGCAGTATTTT.

This sequence joins TRBV6-5 and TRBJ1-2, with 8 nucleotides matching TRBD1. V lost 7 bases, J lost 4 bases, and 5 bases stayed unmatched. Germline V CDR1 and CDR2: MNHEY, SVGAGI. The CDR3 has 13 residues. CDR3: CASIVDRGYGYTF. CDR3 DNA sequence: TGTGCCAGCATCGTAGACAGGGGCTATGGCTACACCTTC.

This chain joins TRBV5-8 and TRBJ1-2, with TRBD1 as a possible D gene (5 bases). This CDR3 is built from 14 residues. Per the germline V gene, CDR1 is SGHTS and CDR2 is YDEGEE. V was clipped by 2 bases and J by 4 bases, with 12 bases between them. The CDR3 DNA reads as TGTGCCAGCAGCTTAGGTCTGGGGCCCTATGGCTACACCTTC. This gives the protein CASSLGLGPYGYTF.

The J gene is TRBJ2-1, the V gene TRBV29-1; maybe TRBD1 (5 bases). This CDR3 is built from 15 residues. Germline lookup yields CDR1 SQVTM and CDR2 ANQGSEA. V lost 6 bases and J 7 bases, leaving 22 bases between the germline ends. CDR3 region: CSVGSLQGVMNEQFF. The CDR3 DNA reads TGCAGCGTGGGAAGCCTCCAGGGCGTGATGAATGAGCAGTTCTTC.

CDR3 region: CASSRSTSSLGADTQYF. CDR3 sequence (DNA): TGTGCCAGCAGTCGTTCCACTAGTTCCCTCGGGGCAGATACGCAGTATTTT. This chain links TRBV2 with TRBJ2-3, with D perhaps matching TRBD2 (5 bases). This CDR3 has 17 residues. V was pared by 5 bases and J by 4 bases, with 22 bases between. Looked up from germline, CDR1 is SNHLY and CDR2 is FYNNEI.

The CDR3 bases are TGCGCCAGCAGCTTGACAGGGACCTACGAGCAGTACTTC. Its translation: CASSLTGTYEQYF. The chain links TRBV5-1 to TRBJ2-7; perhaps TRBD1 as D (6 bases). The CDR3 sequence is 13 residues long. V was trimmed by 1 base and J by 2 bases, leaving 7 bases between them. Germline CDR1 reads SGHRS; CDR2 reads YFSETQ.

The chain recombines TRBV12-3 or TRBV12-4 with TRBJ1-2, with D perhaps TRBD1 (5 bases). The CDR3 length is 12 residues. V lost 6 bases and J lost 8, with 13 bases in between. The DNA for the CDR3 is TGTGCCAGCAGGATAGGGGAAGTCGGCTACACCTTC. It is translated as CASRIGEVGYTF.

The rearrangement uses TRBV28 and TRBJ2-7; 14 bases align to TRBD2. The CDR3 length is 16 residues. Trimming at V came to 6 bases and at J to 4 bases, leaving 8 bases not matched to a gene. Germline V gene sequence: CDR1 MDHEN, CDR2 SYDVKM. CDR3 coding DNA: TGTGCCAGCAGCCTTATCAGGACTAGCGGGAGGTACGAGCAGTACTTC. Translated, it gives CASSLIRTSGRYEQYF.

The chain recombines TRBV2 with TRBJ2-2, with a tentative D call TRBD1 (6 bases). The CDR3 spans 16 residues. Per germline, CDR1 SNHLY and CDR2 FYNNEI. Trimming cost V 6 bases and J 0 bases, with 14 bases left between them. In DNA form, the CDR3 reads TGTGCCAGCAGGGTACAGGGAGCAACGAACACCGGGGAGCTGTTTTTT. Translated, it gives CASRVQGATNTGELFF. Supplemented by reference TRBV2 and TRBJ2-2, the full variable domain reads EPEVTQTPSHQVTQMGQEVILRCVPISNHLYFYWYRQILGQKVEFLVSFYNNEISEKSEIFDDQFSVERPDGSNFTLKIRSTKLEDSAMYFCASRVQGATNTGELFFGEGSRLTVL.

This clone was counted a few times. V and J are TRBV5-1 and TRBJ2-3, with TRBD1 matching over 8 bases. The CDR3 is 15 amino acids. Looked up from germline, CDR1 is SGHRS and CDR2 is YFSETQ. With 4 bases clipped from V and 2 bases from J, the junction kept 6 bases outside the gene matches. CDR3 DNA sequence: TGCGCCAGCAGCCGCGGACAGGGATCCACAGATACGCAGTATTTT. As protein: CASSRGQGSTDTQYF.

This rearrangement joins TRBV29-1 to TRBJ1-1, with 10 bases identical to TRBD1. CDR3 size: 16 residues. Trimming removed 7 bases from V and 5 bases from J; junction bases left unmatched: 16. CDR1 and CDR2 (germline): SQVTM, ANQGSEA. CDR3 region: CSAGGQGQGWETEAFF. The CDR3 nucleotides read TGCAGCGCTGGGGGACAGGGGCAAGGTTGGGAGACTGAAGCTTTCTTT.

The chain has TRBV7-3 and TRBJ1-6; D ambiguous. Deletions cut 5 bases from V and 3 bases from J, with 11 bases between. Germline V gene lookup returns CDR1 SGHTA and CDR2 FQGTGA. The CDR3 consists of 15 residues. CDR3: CASSPDGVYNSPLHF. The CDR3 DNA reads as TGTGCCAGCAGCCCCGACGGAGTCTATAATTCACCCCTCCACTTT.

The chain recombines TRBV7-2 with TRBJ2-1; 9 nucleotides agree with TRBD1. Germline assignment: CDR1 SGHTA and CDR2 FQGNSA. V was clipped by 5 bases and J by 4 bases; unmatched bases: 6. CDR3 length: 15 amino acids. As DNA, the CDR3 is TGTGCCAGCAGCACAACCGGGACAGGGTACAATGAGCAGTTCTTC. Amino acids: CASSTTGTGYNEQFF.

V usage is TRBV4-3 and J usage is TRBJ2-7, with 14 bases identical to TRBD2. The CDR3 length is 18 residues. Germline CDR1 LGHNA, CDR2 YSLEER. V dropped 0 bases and J dropped 2; count of bases not matched to a gene: 6. The CDR3 sequence: CASSQDPEGLAGAYEQYF. The CDR3 DNA reads as TGCGCCAGCAGCCAAGACCCAGAGGGACTAGCGGGAGCCTACGAGCAGTACTTC.

The chain joins TRBV6-5 to TRBJ2-7; the match to TRBD1 covers 8 bases. Germline CDR1 MNHEY, CDR2 SVGAGI. This CDR3 has 12 residues. The CDR3 protein is CATGDRTYEQYF. Here the CDR3 DNA reads TGTGCAACGGGGGACAGGACCTACGAGCAGTACTTC.

The gene calls are TRBV3-1 (or the pseudogene TRBV3-2) and TRBJ2-3; 10 nucleotides align to TRBD2. CDR1 and CDR2 from the germline V gene are LGHDT and YNNKEL (reference sequence). Trimming took 1 base from V and 4 from J; bases not matched to a gene: 8. The CDR3 contains 17 residues. The CDR3 sequence is CASSQGVLAGVPDTQYF. DNA of the CDR3: TGTGCCAGCAGCCAAGGGGTCCTAGCGGGGGTTCCAGATACGCAGTATTTT.

The chain recombines TRBV4-3 with TRBJ2-4; D unresolved. CDR3 size: 15 residues. Germline values: CDR1 LGHNA, CDR2 YSLEER. V was cut by 0 bases and J by 9 bases, with 15 bases left in between. The DNA for the CDR3 is TGCGCCAGCAGCCAAGATCGGGTCAGCTCGGGCATTCAGTACTTC. Its translation: CASSQDRVSSGIQYF.

The genes are TRBV19 and TRBJ1-2; the match to TRBD1 covers 9 bases. Germline-derived CDR1 and CDR2 are LNHDA and SQIVND (reference sequence). This CDR3 is built from 13 residues. V trimming: 8 bases; J trimming: 5 bases; junction bases outside the gene matches: 6. CDR3 sequence: CASAPGQGYGYTF. CDR3 bases: TGTGCCAGTGCTCCGGGACAGGGATATGGCTACACCTTC.

This chain connects TRBV11-2 to TRBJ2-3; TRBD2 agrees at 8 bases. This CDR3 contains 16 residues. CDR1 and CDR2 from the germline V gene are SGHAT and FQNNGV. Losses at the gene ends were 1 base for V and 2 bases for J; bases not matched to a gene: 5. CDR3 coding DNA: TGTGCCAGCAGCTTAGCGGGAGGGCGTGACACAGATACGCAGTATTTT. This codes for CASSLAGGRDTDTQYF.

The chain carries TRBV27 and TRBJ2-3; 10 bases match TRBD2. Unmatched junction bases numbered 11, after V lost 10 bases and J lost 4 bases. This CDR3 region has 15 residues. The germline gives CDR1 MNHEY, CDR2 SMNVEV (reference sequence). The CDR3 sequence: CATSPTSGFADTQYF. CDR3 bases: TGTGCCACCTCCCCGACTAGCGGGTTTGCAGATACGCAGTATTTT.

V and J are TRBV7-2 and TRBJ1-1; D uncertain. The V gene lost 6 bases and the J gene lost 8 bases, with 10 bases spanning the gap. Germline-derived CDR1 and CDR2 are SGHTA and FQGNSA. This CDR3 is built from 11 residues. The CDR3, as DNA: TGTGCCAGCAGAAATGCGGGCGAAGCTTTCTTT. Its translation: CASRNAGEAFF.